This TCR beta chain is from a study of follicular helper T cells after annual influenza vaccination. The CDR3 is 14 residues long. The germline V gene encodes CDR1 MNHEY and CDR2 SVGAGI. V lost 4 bases, J lost 4 bases, and 5 bases stayed unmatched. The time point is: 2015-2016 season, 7 days after influenza vaccination. Donors with HIV/AIDS, active malignancy, immunomodulators or active illness were excluded. Assay: immunoSEQ multiplex PCR; the TCRdb copy retains only in-frame clones and omits some. The sample shows 7,000 or so clones, around 86% of them seen only once. This receptor was obtained from an adult who received the influenza vaccine. This rearrangement joins TRBV6-5 to TRBJ1-2; 8 positions agree with TRBD1. Source: CXCR5- memory CD4+ T cells sorted from blood, taken 7 days after influenza vaccination. CDR3 protein: CASSFAGGSYGYTF. The CDR3 DNA reads as TGTGCCAGCAGTTTTGCAGGGGGCTCCTATGGCTACACCTTC.